Sequencing of this T cell receptor beta chain was carried out in a study of T cell repertoires in cytomegalovirus infection. Across the study: Indications came from public TCR beta signatures; they pointed to CMV infection and to a matching HLA type.

TCRdb called the reads again in MiXCR, with one record for every CDR3 protein. The sample records 250,000 or so distinct CDR3 sequences, about a sixth being singletons. This clonotype has a count of ten or more. After removal of 0 bases from V and 2 bases from J, the junction contained 4 bases not matched to a gene. Germline V gene lookup returns CDR1 SGHVS and CDR2 FNYEAQ. This CDR3 spans 15 amino acids. Sequencing input: CD8+ T cells from PBMCs. The chain uses TRBV7-6 and TRBJ2-7; 7 bases are shared with TRBD1. This receptor was identified in a human donor in good health (CMV status not recorded). Some clones in this sample may be carry-over from other donors' samples. The CDR3 DNA is TGTGCCAGCAGCTTAGCGTCGGGGACAGCCTACGAGCAGTACTTC. Protein: CASSLASGTAYEQYF. Using reference TRBV7-6 and TRBJ2-7 for the parts outside the CDR3, the full variable domain is GAGVSQSPRYKVTKRGQDVALRCDPISGHVSLYWYRQALGQGPEFLTYFNYEAQQDKSGLPNDRFSAERPEGSISTLTIQRTEQRDSAMYRCASSLASGTAYEQYFGPGTRLTVT.